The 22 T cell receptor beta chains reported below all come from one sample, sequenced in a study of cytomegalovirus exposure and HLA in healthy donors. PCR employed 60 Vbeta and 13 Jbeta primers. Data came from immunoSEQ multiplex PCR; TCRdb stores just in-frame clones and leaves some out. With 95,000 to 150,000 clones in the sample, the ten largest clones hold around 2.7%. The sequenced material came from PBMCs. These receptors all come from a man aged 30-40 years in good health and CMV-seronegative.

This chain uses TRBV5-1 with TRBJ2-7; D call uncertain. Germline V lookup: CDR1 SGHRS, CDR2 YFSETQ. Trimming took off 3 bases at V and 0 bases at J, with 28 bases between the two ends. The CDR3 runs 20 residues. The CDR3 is CASSSLGGNSERRSSYEQYF. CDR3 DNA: TGCGCCAGCAGCTCCCTAGGTGGCAATTCCGAACGTAGGAGCTCCTACGAGCAGTACTTC.

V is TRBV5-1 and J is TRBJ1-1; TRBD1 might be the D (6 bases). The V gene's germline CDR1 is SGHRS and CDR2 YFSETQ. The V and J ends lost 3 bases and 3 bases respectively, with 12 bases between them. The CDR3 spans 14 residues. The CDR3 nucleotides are TGCGCCAGCAGCTCATCACAGGGATACACTGAAGCTTTCTTT. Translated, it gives CASSSSQGYTEAFF.

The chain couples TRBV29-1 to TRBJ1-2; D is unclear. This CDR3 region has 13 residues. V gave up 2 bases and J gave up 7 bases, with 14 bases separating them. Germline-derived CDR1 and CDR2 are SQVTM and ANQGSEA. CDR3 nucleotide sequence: TGCAGCGTTGAACCGGGGTGGTATAGTGGCTACACCTTC. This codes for CSVEPGWYSGYTF.

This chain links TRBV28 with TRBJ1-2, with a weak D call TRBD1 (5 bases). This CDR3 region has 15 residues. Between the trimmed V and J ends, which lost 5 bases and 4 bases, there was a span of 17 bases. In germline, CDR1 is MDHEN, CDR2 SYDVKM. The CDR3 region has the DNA TGTGCCAGCAGTCGTCAGGGAAGAGAGGCCTATGGCTACACCTTC. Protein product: CASSRQGREAYGYTF.

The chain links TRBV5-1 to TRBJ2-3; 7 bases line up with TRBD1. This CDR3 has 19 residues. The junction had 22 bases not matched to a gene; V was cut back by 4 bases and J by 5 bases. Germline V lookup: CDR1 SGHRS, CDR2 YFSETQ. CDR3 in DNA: TGCGCCAGCAGCCTCACCCCCCGTCGACAGGGTATGGAAGGAGATACGCAGTATTTT. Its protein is CASSLTPRRQGMEGDTQYF.

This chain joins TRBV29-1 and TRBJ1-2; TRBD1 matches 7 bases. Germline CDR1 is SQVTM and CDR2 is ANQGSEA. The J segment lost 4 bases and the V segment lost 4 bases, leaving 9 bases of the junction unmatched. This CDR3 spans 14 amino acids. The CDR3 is CSVVVDRVGYGYTF. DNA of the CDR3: TGCAGCGTTGTCGTTGACAGGGTGGGCTATGGCTACACCTTC.

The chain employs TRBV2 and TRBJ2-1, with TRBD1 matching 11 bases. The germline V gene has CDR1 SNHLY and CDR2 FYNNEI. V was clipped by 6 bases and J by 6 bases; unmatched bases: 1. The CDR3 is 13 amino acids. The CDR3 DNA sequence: TGTGCCAGCAGGGGACAGGGGGTCAATGAGCAGTTCTTC. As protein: CASRGQGVNEQFF.

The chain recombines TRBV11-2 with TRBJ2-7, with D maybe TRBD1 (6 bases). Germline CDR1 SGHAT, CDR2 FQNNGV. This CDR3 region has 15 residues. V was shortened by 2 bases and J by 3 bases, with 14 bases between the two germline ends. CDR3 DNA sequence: TGTGCCAGCAGCTTAAGTCAGGGGCTAAGCTACGAGCAGTACTTC. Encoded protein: CASSLSQGLSYEQYF.

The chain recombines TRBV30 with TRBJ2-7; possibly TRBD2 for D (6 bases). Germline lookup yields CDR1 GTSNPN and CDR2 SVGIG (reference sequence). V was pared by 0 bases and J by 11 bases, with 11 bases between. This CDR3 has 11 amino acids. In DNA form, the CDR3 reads TGTGCCTGGAGTGTACGGAGGGTTGAGTACTTC. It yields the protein CAWSVRRVEYF.

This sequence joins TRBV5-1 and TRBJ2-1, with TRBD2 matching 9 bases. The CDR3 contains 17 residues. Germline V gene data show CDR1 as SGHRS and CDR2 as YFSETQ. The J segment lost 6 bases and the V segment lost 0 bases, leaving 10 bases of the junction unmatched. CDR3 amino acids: CASSLARGRASGNEQFF. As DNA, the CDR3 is TGCGCCAGCAGCTTGGCTCGCGGGAGGGCCTCAGGCAATGAGCAGTTCTTC.

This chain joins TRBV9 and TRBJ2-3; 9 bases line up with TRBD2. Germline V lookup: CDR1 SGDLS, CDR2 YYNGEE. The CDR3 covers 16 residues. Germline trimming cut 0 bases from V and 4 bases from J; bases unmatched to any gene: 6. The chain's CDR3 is CASSVGVAGVADTQYF. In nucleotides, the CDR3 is TGTGCCAGCAGCGTAGGGGTAGCGGGGGTAGCAGATACGCAGTATTTT.

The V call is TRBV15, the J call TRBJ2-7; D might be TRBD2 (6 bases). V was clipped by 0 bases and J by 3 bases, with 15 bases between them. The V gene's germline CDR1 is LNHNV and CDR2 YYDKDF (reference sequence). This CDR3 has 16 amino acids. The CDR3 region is CATSRDSLEGLYEQYF. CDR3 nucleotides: TGTGCCACCAGCAGAGATTCATTGGAGGGACTCTACGAGCAGTACTTC.

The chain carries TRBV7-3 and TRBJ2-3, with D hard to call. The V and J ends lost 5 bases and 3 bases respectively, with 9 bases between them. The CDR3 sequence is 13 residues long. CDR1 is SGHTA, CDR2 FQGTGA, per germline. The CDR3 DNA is TGTGCCAGCAGCCCCGAGAGAACAGATACGCAGTATTTT. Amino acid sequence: CASSPERTDTQYF.

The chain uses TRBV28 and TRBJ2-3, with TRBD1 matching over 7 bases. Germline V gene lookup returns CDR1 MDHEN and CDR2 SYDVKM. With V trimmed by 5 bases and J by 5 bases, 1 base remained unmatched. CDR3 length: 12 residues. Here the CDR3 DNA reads TGTGCCAGCAGTCACAGGGGAGATACGCAGTATTTT. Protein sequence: CASSHRGDTQYF.

The CDR3 region is CASSPTDRYNEQFF. CDR3 in DNA: TGTGCCAGCAGCCCAACCGACAGGTACAATGAGCAGTTCTTC. The chain employs TRBV28 and TRBJ2-1, with D possibly being TRBD1 (6 bases). Trimming left V 6 bases short and J 4 bases short, with 13 bases between. This CDR3 has 14 amino acids. Germline CDR1 MDHEN, CDR2 SYDVKM.

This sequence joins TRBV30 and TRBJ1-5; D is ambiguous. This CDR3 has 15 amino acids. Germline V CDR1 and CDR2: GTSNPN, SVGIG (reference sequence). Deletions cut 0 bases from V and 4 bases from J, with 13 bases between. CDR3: CAWSVGRTANQPQHF. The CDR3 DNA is TGTGCCTGGAGTGTCGGTCGAACAGCAAATCAGCCCCAGCATTTT.

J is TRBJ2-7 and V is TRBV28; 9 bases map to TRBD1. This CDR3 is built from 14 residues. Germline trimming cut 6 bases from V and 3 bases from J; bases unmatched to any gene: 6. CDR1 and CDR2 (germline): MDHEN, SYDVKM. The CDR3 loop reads CASRGTGIIYEQYF. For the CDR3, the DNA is TGTGCCAGCAGGGGGACAGGGATTATCTACGAGCAGTACTTC.

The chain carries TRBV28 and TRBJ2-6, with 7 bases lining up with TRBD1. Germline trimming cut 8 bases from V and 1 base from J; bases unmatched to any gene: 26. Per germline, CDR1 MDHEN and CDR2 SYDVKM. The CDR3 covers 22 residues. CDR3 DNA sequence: TGTGCCAGCGTTACTCCCATGAACCGGGACAGCGACCTTATATCTGGGGCCAACGTCCTGACTTTC. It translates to CASVTPMNRDSDLISGANVLTF. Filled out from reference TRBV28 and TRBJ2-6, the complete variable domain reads DVKVTQSSRYLVKRTGEKVFLECVQDMDHENMFWYRQDPGLGLRLIYFSYDVKMKEKGDIPEGYSVSREKKERFSLILESASTNQTSMYLCASVTPMNRDSDLISGANVLTFGAGSRLTVL.

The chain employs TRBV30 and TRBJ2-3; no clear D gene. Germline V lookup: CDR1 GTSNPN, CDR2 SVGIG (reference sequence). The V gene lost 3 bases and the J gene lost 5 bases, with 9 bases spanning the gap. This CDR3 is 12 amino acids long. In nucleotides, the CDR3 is TGTGCCTGGAGGGAGTTCCGAGATACGCAGTATTTT. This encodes CAWREFRDTQYF.

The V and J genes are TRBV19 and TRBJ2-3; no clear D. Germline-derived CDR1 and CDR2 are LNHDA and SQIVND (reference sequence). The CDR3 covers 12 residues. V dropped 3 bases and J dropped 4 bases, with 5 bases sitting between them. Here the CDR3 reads CASSIPADTQYF. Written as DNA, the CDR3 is TGTGCCAGTAGTATTCCCGCAGATACGCAGTATTTT.

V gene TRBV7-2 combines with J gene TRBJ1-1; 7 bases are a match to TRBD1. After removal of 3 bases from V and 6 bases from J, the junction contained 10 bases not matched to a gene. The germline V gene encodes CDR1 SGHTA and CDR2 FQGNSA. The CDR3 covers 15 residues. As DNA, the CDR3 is TGTGCCAGCAGCTTCGCTACAGGGGATAGCGCTGAAGCTTTCTTT. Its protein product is CASSFATGDSAEAFF.

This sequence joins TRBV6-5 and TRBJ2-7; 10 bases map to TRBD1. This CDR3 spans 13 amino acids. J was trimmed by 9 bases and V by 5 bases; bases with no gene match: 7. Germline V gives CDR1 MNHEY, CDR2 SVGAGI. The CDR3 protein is CASSTGTGARQYF. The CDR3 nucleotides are TGTGCCAGCAGTACCGGGACAGGGGCTAGGCAGTACTTC.